This passage covers 20 T cell receptor beta chains from one sample sequenced in a study of cytomegalovirus exposure and HLA in healthy donors (dated by TCRdb to about 2017). The library was built by means of the immunoSEQ multiplex PCR assay. For the multiplex PCR, a mixture combining 60 forward primers for TCR Vbeta segments and 13 reverse primers for TCR Jbeta segments was used. TCRdb obtained this table from immuneACCESS and retained in-frame rearrangements with V and J assigned. These tables miss some clones; where compared with another copy, unresolved V genes account for less than half of the shortfall, and the remainder is unexplained. The table for this sample lists about 210,000 clones; around 79% of them were counted only once. Of the sample, approximately 0.36% is held by the ten largest clones. The sequenced material came from PBMCs. The receptors derive from a male donor in good health and CMV-seropositive.

V and J are TRBV5-4 and TRBJ1-2; a possible D gene is TRBD1 (5 bases). There are 13 residues in the CDR3. From germline, CDR1 is SGHNT and CDR2 YYREEE (reference sequence). V dropped 7 bases and J dropped 8 bases, with 18 bases sitting between them. CDR3 sequence: CASFAGGAKGYTF. CDR3 nucleotides: TGTGCCAGCTTCGCCGGAGGGGCGAAGGGCTACACCTTC.

The V and J genes are TRBV9 and TRBJ2-7, with 9 bases lining up with TRBD1. This CDR3 is built from 15 residues. CDR1 is SGDLS and CDR2 is YYNGEE in the germline V gene. J lost 2 bases, V lost 0 bases, and 3 bases had no gene match. In nucleotides, the CDR3 is TGTGCCAGCAGCGTAGAGGACAGGGGTCCCTACGAGCAGTACTTC. The encoded protein is CASSVEDRGPYEQYF.

The rearrangement joins TRBV7-3 to TRBJ2-5; 7 nucleotides line up with TRBD2. With 3 bases clipped from V and 4 bases from J, the junction kept 8 bases outside the gene matches. This CDR3 has 15 amino acids. Germline V gene sequence: CDR1 SGHTA, CDR2 FQGTGA. The CDR3 loop reads CASSLTTGGGETQYF. As DNA, the CDR3 is TGTGCCAGCAGCTTGACAACGGGGGGTGGAGAGACCCAGTACTTC. The full variable domain, with the rest looked up from reference TRBV7-3 and TRBJ2-5, is GAGVSQTPSNKVTEKGKYVELRCDPISGHTALYWYRQSLGQGPEFLIYFQGTGAADDSGLPNDRFFAVRPEGSVSTLKIQRTERGDSAVYLCASSLTTGGGETQYFGPGTRLLVL.

This rearrangement joins TRBV30 to TRBJ2-5; possibly TRBD2 for D (5 bases). Per the germline V gene, CDR1 is GTSNPN and CDR2 is SVGIG (reference sequence). The CDR3 length is 15 residues. V was trimmed by 0 bases and J by 3 bases, leaving 14 bases between them. The CDR3: CAWSVIKEGKETQYF. As DNA, the CDR3 is TGTGCCTGGAGTGTAATTAAAGAGGGAAAAGAGACCCAGTACTTC. Using reference TRBV30 and TRBJ2-5 for the parts outside the CDR3, the full variable domain is SQTIHQWPATLVQPVGSPLSLECTVEGTSNPNLYWYRQAAGRGLQLLFYSVGIGQISSEVPQNLSASRPQDRQFILSSKKLLLSDSGFYLCAWSVIKEGKETQYFGPGTRLLVL.

This clone was recorded a few times. The rearrangement uses TRBV4-1 and TRBJ2-1; 16 bases align to TRBD2. The CDR3 is 16 residues long. Looked up from germline, CDR1 is MGHRA and CDR2 is YSYEKL. With 3 bases clipped from V and 8 bases from J, the junction kept 4 bases outside the gene matches. The CDR3 sequence is CASSQGTSGRGDEQFF. The CDR3 DNA reads as TGCGCCAGCAGCCAGGGGACTAGCGGGAGGGGCGATGAGCAGTTCTTC.

The DNA for the CDR3 is TGTGCCAGCAGTTCATTCGGGCAGGGGGCAGGGCAGCCCCAGCATTTT. Translated: CASSSFGQGAGQPQHF. The V call is TRBV28, the J call TRBJ1-5; 8 nucleotides agree with TRBD1. Germline CDR1 reads MDHEN; CDR2 reads SYDVKM. The CDR3 is 16 residues long. Germline trimming cut 4 bases from V and 7 bases from J; bases unmatched to any gene: 12.

This chain joins TRBV19 and TRBJ2-6; perhaps TRBD2 as D (6 bases). V was trimmed by 3 bases and J by 3 bases, leaving 21 bases between them. This CDR3 is built from 19 residues. The germline gives CDR1 LNHDA, CDR2 SQIVND (reference sequence). DNA of the CDR3: TGTGCCAGTAGTATTGATAGCGGCAGGGTAATAGGTGGGGCCAACGTCCTGACTTTC. This codes for CASSIDSGRVIGGANVLTF.

The sample holds one count of this clone. The rearrangement links TRBV5-3 to TRBJ1-5; D is perhaps TRBD1 (5 bases). TRBV5-3 is recorded as an ORF, its role being uncertain. CDR3 length: 14 residues. V gave up 2 bases and J gave up 2 bases, with 8 bases separating them. The CDR3 sequence: CARSFGGGNQPQHF. The DNA of the CDR3 is TGTGCCAGAAGCTTTGGGGGGGGCAATCAGCCCCAGCATTTT.

CDR3 in amino acids: CASSVGRGYEQYF. The DNA for the CDR3 is TGTGCCAGCAGTGTCGGGAGAGGGTACGAGCAGTACTTC. The genes are TRBV2 and TRBJ2-7; D might be TRBD2 (6 bases). Trimming left V 4 bases short and J 4 bases short, with 11 bases between. CDR1 is SNHLY, CDR2 FYNNEI, per germline. CDR3 length: 13 residues. The full variable domain, rest sourced from reference TRBV2 and TRBJ2-7, is EPEVTQTPSHQVTQMGQEVILRCVPISNHLYFYWYRQILGQKVEFLVSFYNNEISEKSEIFDDQFSVERPDGSNFTLKIRSTKLEDSAMYFCASSVGRGYEQYFGPGTRLTVT.

The gene calls are TRBV4-1 and TRBJ1-5; 8 nucleotides line up with TRBD1. The CDR3 loop spans 16 amino acids. J gave up 6 bases and V 0 bases, and 7 bases lay outside the gene matches. Germline values: CDR1 MGHRA, CDR2 YSYEKL. CDR3 sequence reads: CASSQEAGGAGQPQHF. The DNA for the CDR3 is TGCGCCAGCAGCCAAGAGGCAGGGGGCGCAGGTCAGCCCCAGCATTTT.

V usage is TRBV11-2 and J usage is TRBJ2-7; the D gene is possibly TRBD1 (5 bases). The CDR3 is 15 residues long. V dropped 3 bases and J dropped 0 bases, with 12 bases sitting between them. Germline V gene data show CDR1 as SGHAT and CDR2 as FQNNGV. CDR3 DNA sequence: TGTGCCAGCAGCTTTTTTACAGGTACCTCCTACGAGCAGTACTTC. Translation: CASSFFTGTSYEQYF.

The chain recombines TRBV7-3 with TRBJ2-1, with 8 bases identical to TRBD2. The length of the CDR3 is 15 residues. V shed 5 bases and J 2 bases; nucleotides not matched to a gene: 5. Germline values: CDR1 SGHTA, CDR2 FQGTGA. The CDR3 coding sequence is TGTGCCAGCAGCACTACTAGCGGCGCCTACAATGAGCAGTTCTTC. Translating it yields CASSTTSGAYNEQFF. The variable domain in full, completed from reference TRBV7-3 and TRBJ2-1, reads GAGVSQTPSNKVTEKGKYVELRCDPISGHTALYWYRQSLGQGPEFLIYFQGTGAADDSGLPNDRFFAVRPEGSVSTLKIQRTERGDSAVYLCASSTTSGAYNEQFFGPGTRLTVL.

The V call is TRBV11-2, the J call TRBJ1-5; D ambiguous. From germline, CDR1 is SGHAT and CDR2 FQNNGV. This CDR3 spans 13 amino acids. Trimming stripped 4 bases from V and 7 bases from J, with 11 bases between. CDR3 region: CASSYVGEQPQHF. The CDR3 region has the DNA TGTGCCAGCAGCTACGTTGGGGAGCAGCCCCAGCATTTT.

The V and J genes are TRBV19 and TRBJ2-1; 9 bases map to TRBD1. V shed 3 bases and J 6 bases; nucleotides not matched to a gene: 6. CDR3 length: 15 amino acids. CDR1 is LNHDA and CDR2 is SQIVND in the germline V gene (reference sequence). CDR3 amino acids: CASSIKQGARNEQFF. The CDR3 region has the DNA TGTGCCAGTAGTATTAAACAGGGGGCCCGCAATGAGCAGTTCTTC.

CDR3 region: CSVGTSVHEQFF. In DNA, the CDR3 is TGCAGCGTTGGGACTAGCGTACATGAGCAGTTCTTC. The chain joins TRBV29-1 to TRBJ2-1; 9 bases line up with TRBD2. The length of the CDR3 is 12 residues. Germline V CDR1 and CDR2: SQVTM, ANQGSEA. The junction had 3 bases not matched to a gene; V was cut back by 4 bases and J by 8 bases.

This rearrangement joins TRBV11-2 to TRBJ1-1, with TRBD1 identical over 8 bases. The germline gives CDR1 SGHAT, CDR2 FQNNGV. This CDR3 region has 15 residues. V was pared by 1 base and J by 5 bases, with 6 bases of the junction left unmatched. DNA for the CDR3: TGTGCCAGCAGCTTAGTAGGACAGGGCACGACTGAAGCTTTCTTT. Its translation is CASSLVGQGTTEAFF. Drawing the rest from reference TRBV11-2 and TRBJ1-1, the complete variable domain is EAGVAQSPRYKIIEKRQSVAFWCNPISGHATLYWYQQILGQGPKLLIQFQNNGVVDDSQLPKDRFSAERLKGVDSTLKIQPAKLEDSAVYLCASSLVGQGTTEAFFGQGTRLTVV.

This sequence joins TRBV28 and TRBJ2-1, with a weak D call TRBD2 (5 bases). The germline CDR1 and CDR2 sequences are MDHEN and SYDVKM. Trimming took 8 bases from V and 1 from J, leaving 15 bases between them. The CDR3 is 15 residues long. Here the CDR3 reads CASWSPPGSYNEQFF. For the CDR3, the DNA is TGTGCCAGCTGGTCCCCTCCGGGGTCCTACAATGAGCAGTTCTTC.

J is TRBJ2-1 and V is TRBV6-4, with TRBD1 matching 7 bases. This CDR3 has 15 amino acids. Per the germline V gene, CDR1 is MRHNA and CDR2 is SNTAGT. V shed 7 bases and J 4 bases; nucleotides not matched to a gene: 10. The CDR3 loop is CASTHEGTDYNEQFF. In DNA form, the CDR3 reads TGTGCCAGCACCCACGAAGGGACAGATTACAATGAGCAGTTCTTC.

The J gene is TRBJ1-2, the V gene TRBV9; possible D gene TRBD1, 6 bases. Trimming took 4 bases from V and 4 from J, leaving 14 bases between them. Per the germline V gene, CDR1 is SGDLS and CDR2 is YYNGEE. The CDR3 spans 14 residues. The CDR3 nucleotides read TGTGCCAGCAGCCGACCGGACAGTACCTATGGCTACACCTTC. Translating it yields CASSRPDSTYGYTF.

The V call is TRBV2, the J call TRBJ2-1, with 8 bases that match TRBD2. In germline, CDR1 is SNHLY, CDR2 FYNNEI. Trimming at V came to 4 bases and at J to 7 bases, leaving 3 bases not matched to a gene. The CDR3 consists of 13 residues. The CDR3: CASSGAGGNEQFF. In DNA form, the CDR3 reads TGTGCCAGCAGTGGGGCGGGGGGTAATGAGCAGTTCTTC.